This T cell receptor beta chain stems from a study of cytomegalovirus exposure and HLA in healthy donors. Profiled with immunoSEQ multiplex PCR; TCRdb holds only in-frame clones, not every one. The repertoire includes under 80,000 clones, approximately 93% of them detected once, and less than 2.5% sits in the top ten. This clonotype was sampled from a woman aged 18-30 years in good health and CMV-seronegative. The sequencing input was PBMCs.

Here the CDR3 DNA reads TGTGCCAGCAGTGATCCGGGACAGGGGAATTGGTACGAGCAGTACTTC. Translating gives CASSDPGQGNWYEQYF. The chain carries TRBV6-1 and TRBJ2-7, with 10 bases lining up with TRBD1. This CDR3 comprises 16 residues. Germline V gene lookup returns CDR1 MNHNS and CDR2 SASEGT. Losses at the gene ends were 3 bases for V and 4 bases for J; bases not matched to a gene: 9.